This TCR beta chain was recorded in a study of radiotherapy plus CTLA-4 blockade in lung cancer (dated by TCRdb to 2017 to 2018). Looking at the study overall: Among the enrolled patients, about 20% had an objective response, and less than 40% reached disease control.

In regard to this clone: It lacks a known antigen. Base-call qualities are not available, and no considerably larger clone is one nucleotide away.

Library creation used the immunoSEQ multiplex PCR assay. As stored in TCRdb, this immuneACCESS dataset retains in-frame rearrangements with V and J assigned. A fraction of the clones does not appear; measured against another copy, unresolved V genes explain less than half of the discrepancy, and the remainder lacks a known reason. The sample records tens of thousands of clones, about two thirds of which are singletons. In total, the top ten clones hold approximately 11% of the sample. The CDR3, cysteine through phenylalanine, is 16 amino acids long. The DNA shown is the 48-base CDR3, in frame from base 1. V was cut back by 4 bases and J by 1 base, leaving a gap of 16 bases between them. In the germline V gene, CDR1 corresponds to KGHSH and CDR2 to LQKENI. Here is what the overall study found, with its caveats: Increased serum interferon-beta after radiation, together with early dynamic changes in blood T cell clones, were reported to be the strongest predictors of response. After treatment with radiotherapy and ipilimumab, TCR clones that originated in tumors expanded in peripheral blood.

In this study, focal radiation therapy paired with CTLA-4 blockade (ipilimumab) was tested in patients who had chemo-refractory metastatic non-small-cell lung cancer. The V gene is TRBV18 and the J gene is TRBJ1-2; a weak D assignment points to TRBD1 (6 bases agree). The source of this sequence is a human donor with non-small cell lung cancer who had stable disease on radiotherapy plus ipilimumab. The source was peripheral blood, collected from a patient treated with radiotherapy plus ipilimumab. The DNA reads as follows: TGTGCCAGCTCACTATTCGCTACAGGGTTTAACTATGGCTACACCTTC. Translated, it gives CASSLFATGFNYGYTF. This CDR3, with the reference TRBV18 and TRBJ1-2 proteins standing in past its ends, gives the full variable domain NAGVMQNPRHLVRRRGQEARLRCSPMKGHSHVYWYRQLPEEGLKFMVYLQKENIIDESGMPKERFSAEFPKEGPSILRIQQVVRGDSAAYFCASSLFATGFNYGYTFGSGTRLTVV.